This TCR beta chain originates from a study of blood T cell repertoires in COVID-19. Assay: immunoSEQ multiplex PCR; the TCRdb copy retains only in-frame clones and omits some. The profile shows about 130,000 clones, about 77% of them singletons. J gave up 5 bases and V 3 bases, and 11 bases lay outside the gene matches. The CDR3 covers 16 residues. The germline V gene has CDR1 SGHTA and CDR2 FQGNSA. Points on this clone: The same CDR3 can be traced to other DNA sequences in this sample.

Sequencing input: peripheral blood. This clonotype was sampled from a man older than 75 with acute or convalescent COVID-19. The chain recombines TRBV7-2 with TRBJ2-3; TRBD1 matches 7 bases. CDR3 sequence reads: CASSFLAGGKVDTQYF. CDR3 sequence (DNA): TGTGCCAGCAGCTTCCTAGCAGGGGGTAAAGTAGATACGCAGTATTTT.